The entry below describes one T cell receptor beta chain. Its antigen remains unknown. This entry belongs to a study of T-cell memory formation after mild COVID-19. Overall study: There were largely donor-specific TCR clusters.

Trimming shortened V by 6 bases and J by 8 bases, and 8 bases separated the two germline ends. Germline V gene sequence: CDR1 MNHEY, CDR2 SVGAGI. The CDR3 is 12 residues long. 5'RACE primed at constant segments yielded TCR alpha and TCR beta cDNA libraries bearing sample barcodes and UMIs. TCRdb recomputed calls from the 5' RACE reads with MiXCR, one row per CDR3 protein. The sample lists approximately 450,000 distinct CDR3 sequences, around a sixth occurring once. Points from the study as a whole: Mainly in CM and EM were contracting CD4+ clones; CD8+ were in EMRA. There was no confirmation that second-wave clones peaking on day 37 were SARS-CoV-2 specific.

The J gene is TRBJ1-6, the V gene TRBV6-5, with D hard to call. The receptor comes from an adult woman who had mild COVID-19 (a few samples of this study predate the infection). Cell type and time point are not known. The sample consisted of PBMCs or a T cell subset sorted from them (not recorded which). CDR3 loop: CASSYGDSPLHF. Here the CDR3 DNA reads TGTGCCAGCAGCTACGGAGATTCACCCCTCCACTTT.